This TCR beta chain is drawn from a study of technical replicates of blood from a handful of donors. Clones were read by immunoSEQ multiplex PCR, and TCRdb kept only the in-frame ones, dropping some. The sample lists approximately 81,000 clones, roughly four fifths occurring once. The TCR was taken from a human donor in good health. Some clones in this sample may be carry-over from other donors' samples. Sequencing was performed on PBMCs.

CDR3 sequence reads: CASSLVGDNSPLHF. DNA for the CDR3: TGCGCCAGCAGCTTGGTAGGGGATAATTCACCCCTCCACTTT. This rearrangement joins TRBV5-1 to TRBJ1-6, with a possible D match to TRBD1 (5 bases). CDR3 length: 14 residues. CDR1 SGHRS and CDR2 YFSETQ come from the germline V gene. Trimming removed 0 bases from V and 5 bases from J, with 6 bases in between.